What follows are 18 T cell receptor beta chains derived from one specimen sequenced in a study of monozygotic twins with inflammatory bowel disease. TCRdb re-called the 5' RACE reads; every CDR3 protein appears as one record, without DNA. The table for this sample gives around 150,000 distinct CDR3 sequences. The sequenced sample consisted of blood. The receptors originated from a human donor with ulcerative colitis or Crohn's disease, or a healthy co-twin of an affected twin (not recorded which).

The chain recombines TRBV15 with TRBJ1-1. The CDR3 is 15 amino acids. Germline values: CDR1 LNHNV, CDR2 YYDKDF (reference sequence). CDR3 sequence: CATSRDRRENTEAFF.

The CDR3: CASGKRQETQYF. The genes are TRBV28 and TRBJ2-5; absent DNA, TCRdb's TRBD2 call cannot be checked. The V gene's germline CDR1 is MDHEN and CDR2 SYDVKM. The CDR3 loop spans 12 amino acids.

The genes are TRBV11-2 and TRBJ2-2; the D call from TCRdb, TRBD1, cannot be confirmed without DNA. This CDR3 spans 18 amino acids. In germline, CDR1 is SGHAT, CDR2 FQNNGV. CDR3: CASSFWIRDRGRTGELFF.

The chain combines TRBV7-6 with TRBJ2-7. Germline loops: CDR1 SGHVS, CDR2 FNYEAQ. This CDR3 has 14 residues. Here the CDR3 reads CASSLVAGAYEQYF.

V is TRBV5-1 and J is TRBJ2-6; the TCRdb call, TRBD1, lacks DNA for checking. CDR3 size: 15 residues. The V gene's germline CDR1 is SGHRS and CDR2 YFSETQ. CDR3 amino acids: CASSPGGSGANVLTF.

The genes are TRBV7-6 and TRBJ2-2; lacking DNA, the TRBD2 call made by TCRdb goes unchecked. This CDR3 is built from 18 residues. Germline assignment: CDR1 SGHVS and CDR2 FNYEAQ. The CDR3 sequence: CASSLVEGRTENTGELFF.

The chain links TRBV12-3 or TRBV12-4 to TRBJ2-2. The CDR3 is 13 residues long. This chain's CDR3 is CASRKTTPGELFF.

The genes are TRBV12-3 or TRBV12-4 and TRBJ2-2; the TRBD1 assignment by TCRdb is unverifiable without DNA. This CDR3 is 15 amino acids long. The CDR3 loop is CASSLLGTKGGELFF.

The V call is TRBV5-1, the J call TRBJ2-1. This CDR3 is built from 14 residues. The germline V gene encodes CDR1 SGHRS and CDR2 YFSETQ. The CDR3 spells CASSWGRSWGEQFF.

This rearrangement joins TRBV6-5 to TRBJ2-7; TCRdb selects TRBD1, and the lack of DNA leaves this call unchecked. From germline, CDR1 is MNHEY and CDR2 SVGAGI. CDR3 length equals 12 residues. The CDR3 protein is CASSYQGREQYF.

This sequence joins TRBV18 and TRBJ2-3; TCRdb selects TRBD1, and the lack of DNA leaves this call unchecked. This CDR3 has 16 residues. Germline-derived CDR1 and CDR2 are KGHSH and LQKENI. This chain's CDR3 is CASSPFAGQSTDTQYF.

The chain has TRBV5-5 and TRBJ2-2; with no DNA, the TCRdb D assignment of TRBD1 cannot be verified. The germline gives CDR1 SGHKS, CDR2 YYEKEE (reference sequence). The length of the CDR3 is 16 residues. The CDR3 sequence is CASSFGAFRGPGELFF.

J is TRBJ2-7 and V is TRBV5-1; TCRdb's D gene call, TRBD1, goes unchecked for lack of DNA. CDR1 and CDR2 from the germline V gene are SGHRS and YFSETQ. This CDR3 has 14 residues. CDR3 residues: CASSLAQGLSEQYF.

The CDR3 is CSAPTTEGYGYTF. The rearrangement links TRBV20-1 to TRBJ1-2. The CDR3 consists of 13 residues. Germline V lookup: CDR1 DFQATT, CDR2 SNEGSKA (reference sequence).

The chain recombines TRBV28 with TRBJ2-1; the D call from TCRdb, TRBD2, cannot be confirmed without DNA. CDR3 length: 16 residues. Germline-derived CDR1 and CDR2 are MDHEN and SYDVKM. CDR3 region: CASSPGLAGVIDEQFF.

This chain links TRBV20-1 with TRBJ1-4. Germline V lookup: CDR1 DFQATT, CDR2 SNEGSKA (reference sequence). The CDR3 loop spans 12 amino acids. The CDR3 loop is CSARGVGEKLFF.

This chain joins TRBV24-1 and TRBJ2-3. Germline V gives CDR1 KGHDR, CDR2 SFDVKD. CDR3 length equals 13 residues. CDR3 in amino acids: CATGLASTDTQYF.

CDR3 in amino acids: CASSFQQGEDF. The chain has TRBV5-6 and TRBJ2-3; TCRdb's assignment of TRBD1 cannot be checked, as there is no DNA. The CDR3 contains 11 residues. CDR1 SGHDT and CDR2 YYEEEE come from the germline V gene. Full variable domain (outside the CDR3, taken from reference TRBV5-6 and TRBJ2-3): DAGVTQSPTHLIKTRGQQVTLRCSPKSGHDTVSWYQQALGQGPQFIFQYYEEEERQRGNFPDRFSGHQFPNYSSELNVNALLLGDSALYLCASSFQQGEDFGPGTRLTVL.